Listed below are T cell receptor beta chains from one sample, sequenced in a study of long-term antiretroviral therapy in people with HIV. The table came from immunoSEQ multiplex PCR; TCRdb's copy has only in-frame clones and leaves some out. The sample holds tens of thousands of clones, around 84% seen once. The material sequenced was unsorted PBMCs, taken 0.8 years after starting antiretroviral therapy. These receptors were taken from a woman in her twenties or thirties with HIV. Both conserved end residues are part of each CDR3. D genes are given only for firm matches. The size of a clone is reported for some rows only, either as once, few or many, or as a class for expanded clones.

abundance	j_gene	d_gene	v_gene	CDR3nt	CDR3aa
.	TRBJ2-3	.	TRBV12-5	TGTGCTAGTGGTTTGGGAAACACAGATACGCAGTATTTT	CASGLGNTDTQYF
.	TRBJ1-1	.	TRBV6-1	TGTGCCAGCAGTGAAAGCGTATTGTTGACTGAAGCTTTCTTT	CASSESVLLTEAFF
once	TRBJ2-2	TRBD1	TRBV5-4	TGTGCCAGCAGTTTGACTACCGGGACAGGGGGTTTGGAAATCGGGGAGCTGTTTTTT	CASSLTTGTGGLEIGELFF
.	TRBJ1-2	.	TRBV6-5	TGTGCCAGCAGCCGCCCCGGGGGGCTGAGCTATGGCTACACCTTC	CASSRPGGLSYGYTF
.	TRBJ1-5	TRBD1	TRBV19	TGTGCCAGTAGTATTAGGACAGGGGCCCCGCCCCAGCATTTT	CASSIRTGAPPQHF
once	TRBJ1-2	.	TRBV5-4	TGTGCCAGCAGCCCGGACAGTAACTATGGCTACACCTTC	CASSPDSNYGYTF
.	TRBJ1-5	TRBD1	TRBV19	TGTGCCAGTATGACGCCGGGACAGGGGGGCTATAGCAATCAGCCCCAGCATTTT	CASMTPGQGGYSNQPQHF
.	TRBJ1-1	.	TRBV6-4	TGTGCCAGCAGCATGGACAGAAGTTATCTCACAATCACTGAAGCTTTCTTT	CASSMDRSYLTITEAFF
.	TRBJ2-4	.	TRBV2	TGTGCCAGCAGTGAAGGATCAGGGCACAAAAACATTCAGTACTTC	CASSEGSGHKNIQYF
.	TRBJ2-7	.	TRBV6-5	TGTGCCAGCAAGGAGTCCTCCTACGAGCAGTACTTC	CASKESSYEQYF
.	TRBJ2-5	.	TRBV5-1	TGCGCCAGCAGCTGGGGATCTAGCGCCCAAGAGACCCAGTACTTC	CASSWGSSAQETQYF
.	TRBJ1-4	.	TRBV6-6	TGTGCAAGCGGGGGGGCAGATGCAACTAATGAAAAACTGTTTTTT	CASGGADATNEKLFF
.	TRBJ2-1	TRBD1	TRBV14	TGTGCCAGCAGCCAAGATGTCGGCAGGGGGCAGGTTGAGCAGTTCTTC	CASSQDVGRGQVEQFF
once	TRBJ1-2	TRBD1	TRBV9	TGTGCCAGCAGCGACATTGGGACAGGGCGTGGCTACACCTTC	CASSDIGTGRGYTF
.	TRBJ2-5	.	TRBV7-9	TGTGCCAGCAGCGAAACAGGGTTCGGGCAAGAGACCCAGTACTTC	CASSETGFGQETQYF
.	TRBJ1-1	.	TRBV20-1	TGCAGTGCTCGAACAGGGGAAGCTTTCTTT	CSARTGEAFF
.	TRBJ1-3	.	TRBV6-5	TGTGCCAGCAGTTACGGACACACCATATATTTT	CASSYGHTIYF
.	TRBJ1-5	.	TRBV29-1	TGCAGCGCCGTTATCCCGGGACAAAGATCGAGGCAGCCCCAGCATTTT	CSAVIPGQRSRQPQHF
.	TRBJ2-5	.	TRBV2	TGTGCCAGCAGTGAAACCCTAGGGTTAGGAGGAGGGGAGACCCAGTACTTC	CASSETLGLGGGETQYF
.	TRBJ2-1	.	TRBV29-1	TGCAGCGTTGAAGTTAATGCCCCACATGAGCAGTTCTTC	CSVEVNAPHEQFF
.	TRBJ1-2	.	TRBV10-2	TGCGCCAGCAGCGGATCGGCTTGGGGTGGCTACACCTTC	CASSGSAWGGYTF
.	TRBJ1-1	.	TRBV19	TGTGCCAGTAGAAGGGACAACTGGAACACTGAAGCTTTCTTT	CASRRDNWNTEAFF
.	TRBJ1-5	TRBD1	TRBV7-6	TGTGCCAGCAGCTCTGGACAGGGAGGAAGCAATCAGCCCCAGCATTTT	CASSSGQGGSNQPQHF